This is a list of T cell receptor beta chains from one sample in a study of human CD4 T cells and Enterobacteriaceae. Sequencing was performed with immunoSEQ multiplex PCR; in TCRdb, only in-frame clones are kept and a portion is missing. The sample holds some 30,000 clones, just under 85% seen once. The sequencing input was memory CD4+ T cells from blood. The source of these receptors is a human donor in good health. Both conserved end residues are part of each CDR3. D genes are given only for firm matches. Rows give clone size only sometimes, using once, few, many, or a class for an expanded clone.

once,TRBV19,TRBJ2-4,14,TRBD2,CASSIRDYKNIQYF,TGTGCCAGTAGTATACGGGACTACAAAAACATTCAGTACTTC
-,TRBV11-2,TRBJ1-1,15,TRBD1,CASSSRTGGATEAFF,TGTGCCAGCAGCTCCCGGACAGGGGGCGCCACTGAAGCTTTCTTT
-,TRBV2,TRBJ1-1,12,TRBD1,CASSGQGIEAFF,TGTGCCAGCAGTGGACAGGGAATTGAAGCTTTCTTT
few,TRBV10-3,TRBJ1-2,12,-,CASAPDSYGYTF,TGTGCCAGCGCGCCAGACAGCTATGGCTACACCTTC
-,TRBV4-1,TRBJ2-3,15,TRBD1,CASSYAGTGMVTQYF,TGCGCCAGCAGCTATGCCGGGACAGGTATGGTTACGCAGTATTTT
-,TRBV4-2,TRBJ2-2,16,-,CASSQGTKTNTGELFF,TGTGCCAGCAGCCAAGGGACCAAAACGAACACCGGGGAGCTGTTTTTT
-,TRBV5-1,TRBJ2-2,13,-,CASRRNDDGELFF,TGCGCCAGCAGGAGGAACGATGACGGGGAGCTGTTTTTT
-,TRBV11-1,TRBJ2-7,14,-,CASSWTESSYEQYF,TGTGCCAGCAGCTGGACAGAGAGCTCCTACGAGCAGTACTTC
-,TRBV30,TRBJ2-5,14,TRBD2,CAWKIAGGSETQYF,TGTGCCTGGAAGATAGCGGGAGGATCGGAGACCCAGTACTTC
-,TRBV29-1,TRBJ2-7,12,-,CSAKSTEYEQYF,TGCAGCGCCAAGTCGACAGAATACGAGCAGTACTTC
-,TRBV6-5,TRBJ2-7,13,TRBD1,CASSRDRAYEQYF,TGTGCCAGCAGCCGGGACAGGGCCTACGAGCAGTACTTC
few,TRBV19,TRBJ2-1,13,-,CATAEDYFNEQFF,TGTGCCACCGCGGAGGACTACTTCAATGAGCAGTTCTTC
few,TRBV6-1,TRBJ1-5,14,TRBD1,CASNTGVQEQPQHF,TGTGCCAGCAACACAGGGGTTCAGGAGCAGCCCCAGCATTTT
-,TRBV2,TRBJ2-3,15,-,CASSERGASLDTQYF,TGTGCCAGCAGTGAAAGGGGGGCTAGTTTGGATACGCAGTATTTT
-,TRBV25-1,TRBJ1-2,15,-,CASSELRGGVDGYTF,TGTGCCAGCAGTGAATTGCGGGGAGGTGTCGACGGCTACACCTTC
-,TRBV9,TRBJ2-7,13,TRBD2,CASSKGLAGEQYF,TGTGCCAGCAGCAAGGGACTAGCGGGTGAGCAGTACTTC
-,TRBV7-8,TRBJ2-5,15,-,CASRAGTALEETQYF,TGTGCCAGCCGGGCGGGGACAGCACTAGAAGAGACCCAGTACTTC
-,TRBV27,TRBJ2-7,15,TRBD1,CATSLPGQGPLEQYF,TGTGCCACATCTTTACCGGGACAGGGCCCCCTCGAGCAGTACTTC
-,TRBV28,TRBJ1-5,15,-,CASSLSTARGQPQHF,TGTGCCAGCAGTTTGTCGACAGCCCGGGGTCAGCCCCAGCATTTT
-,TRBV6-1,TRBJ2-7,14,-,CASSSGRSAYEQYF,TGTGCCAGCAGTTCAGGGAGGTCGGCCTACGAGCAGTACTTC
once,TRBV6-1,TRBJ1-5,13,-,CASSGGQGQPQHF,TGTGCCAGCAGTGGGGGGCAGGGTCAGCCCCAGCATTTT
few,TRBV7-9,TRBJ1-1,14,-,CASSLLPGNTEAFF,TGTGCCAGCAGCTTACTCCCCGGGAACACTGAAGCTTTCTTT
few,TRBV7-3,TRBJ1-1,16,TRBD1,CASSSQGAGMNTEAFF,TGTGCCAGCAGCTCCCAGGGGGCTGGAATGAACACTGAAGCTTTCTTT
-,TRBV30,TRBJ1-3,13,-,CAWSAGRGNTIYF,TGTGCCTGGAGTGCTGGGAGGGGAAACACCATATATTTT
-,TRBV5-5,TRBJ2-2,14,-,CASSFGHDTGELFF,TGTGCCAGCAGCTTTGGCCATGACACCGGGGAGCTGTTTTTT
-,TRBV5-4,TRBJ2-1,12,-,CASSSTQGEQFF,TGTGCCAGCAGCTCCACCCAGGGGGAGCAGTTCTTC
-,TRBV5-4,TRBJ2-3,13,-,CASSLEGTNTQYF,TGTGCCAGCAGCTTGGAGGGAACAAATACGCAGTATTTT
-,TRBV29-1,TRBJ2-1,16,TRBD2,CSFLGLGGSSYNEQFF,TGCAGCTTCTTGGGCCTCGGGGGGAGCTCCTACAATGAGCAGTTCTTC
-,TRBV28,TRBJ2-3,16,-,CASSSRDNLSTDTQYF,TGTGCCAGCAGTTCCCGGGACAACCTAAGCACAGATACGCAGTATTTT
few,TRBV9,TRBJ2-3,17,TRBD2,CASSQGTSGHSADTQYF,TGTGCCAGCAGCCAAGGGACTAGCGGCCATTCCGCAGATACGCAGTATTTT
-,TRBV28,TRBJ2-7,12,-,CASSLMNYEQYF,TGTGCCAGCAGTTTAATGAATTACGAGCAGTACTTC
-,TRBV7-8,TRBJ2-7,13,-,CASSSLSGAKEYF,TGTGCCAGCAGCTCTCTCTCCGGGGCCAAGGAGTACTTC
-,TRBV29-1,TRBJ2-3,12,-,CSVVRGTDTQYF,TGCAGCGTTGTCCGAGGTACAGATACGCAGTATTTT
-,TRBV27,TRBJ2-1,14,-,CASSPRSPYNEQFF,TGTGCCAGCAGCCCTAGGTCCCCCTACAATGAGCAGTTCTTC
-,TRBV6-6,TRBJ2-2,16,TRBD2,CASSYRAGGPGGELFF,TGTGCCAGCAGTTACCGAGCGGGAGGGCCAGGCGGGGAGCTGTTTTTT
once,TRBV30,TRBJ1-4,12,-,CAWSGVNEKLFF,TGTGCCTGGAGTGGCGTTAATGAAAAACTGTTTTTT
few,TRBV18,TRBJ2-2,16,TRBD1,CASSPPGQDGTGELFF,TGTGCCAGCTCACCACCGGGACAGGATGGGACCGGGGAGCTGTTTTTT
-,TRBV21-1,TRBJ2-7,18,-,CASSKRGGGARSSHEQYF,TGTGCCAGCAGCAAAAGGGGAGGGGGAGCGCGGTCAAGCCACGAGCAGTACTTC
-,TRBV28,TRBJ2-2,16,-,CASSSGHSANTGELFF,TGTGCCAGCAGTTCGGGACATAGCGCGAACACCGGGGAGCTGTTTTTT